This T cell receptor beta chain was captured in a study of beta chain features in type 1 diabetes. Study conclusions and caveats: In cDNA sequencing, cells with high TCR expression could be over-represented. For type 1 diabetes patients, VDJ junctions showed fewer insertions and more deletions. Patients' naive, central memory and Treg TCRB repertoires seemed closer to one another than those of healthy donors.

About this clone itself: What it binds is not known.

This CDR3 contains 16 residues. In germline, CDR1 is MDHEN, CDR2 SYDVKM. V lost 4 bases, J lost 4 bases, and 19 bases lay in between. The study reverse transcribed the entire isolated RNA, so it sequenced expressed TCRB transcripts. The average read count of naive, central memory and regulatory T cell samples was approximately 4 million. Some clones are missing from TCRdb's copy, which holds only in-frame ones; the method was immunoSEQ multiplex PCR. The sample records around 150,000 clones, around 8.5% being singletons. The receptor was isolated from a man between 18 and 29 years old in good health. The sequenced sample was central memory CD4+ T cells from blood. The V gene is TRBV28, the J gene TRBJ2-5, with a weak D call TRBD2 (7 bases). Here the CDR3 DNA reads TGTGCCAGCAGTTCTCCTGTCGGCGGGGGCGCAGAGACCCAGTACTTC. Its translation is CASSSPVGGGAETQYF.